The 14 T cell receptor beta chains presented below share a single source sample, sequenced in a study of blood T cell repertoires in COVID-19. Repertoires were generated with immunoSEQ multiplex PCR, while TCRdb's copy carries only in-frame clones and drops some. The top ten hold approximately 8.2% of the sample, which has approximately 150,000 clones, about 76% seen once. The sequencing input was peripheral blood. The receptors were gathered from a human donor in a cohort sampled during active COVID-19.

The chain recombines TRBV24-1 with TRBJ2-7; TRBD1 matches at 9 bases. V lost 7 bases, J lost 2 bases, and 8 bases stayed unmatched. The CDR3 spans 15 residues. The germline V gene has CDR1 KGHDR and CDR2 SFDVKD. CDR3 nucleotides: TGTGCCACCAGCTCATCGGGACAGGGAACCTACGAGCAGTACTTC. The encoded protein is CATSSSGQGTYEQYF.

The V gene is TRBV28, the J gene TRBJ1-1; D gene unclear. CDR1 and CDR2 (germline): MDHEN, SYDVKM. The V end was cut by 9 bases, the J end by 1 base, with 12 bases between. The CDR3 is made up of 13 amino acids. CDR3 protein: CASEEVSNTEAFF. The DNA for the CDR3 is TGTGCCAGTGAGGAAGTCTCGAACACTGAAGCTTTCTTT.

The chain uses TRBV29-1 and TRBJ2-6; D gene ambiguous. Between the trimmed V and J ends, which lost 0 bases and 0 bases, there was a span of 12 bases. The germline CDR1 and CDR2 sequences are SQVTM and ANQGSEA. CDR3 length equals 17 residues. The CDR3 spells CSVEEESQSSGANVLTF. The CDR3 nucleotides are TGCAGCGTTGAAGAGGAGAGTCAGAGCTCTGGGGCCAACGTCCTGACTTTC.

The V call is TRBV7-6, the J call TRBJ2-3; 14 bases are shared with TRBD2. This CDR3 comprises 18 residues. Trimming removed 4 bases from V and 1 base from J; junction bases left unmatched: 7. CDR1 SGHVS and CDR2 FNYEAQ come from the germline V gene. CDR3 DNA sequence: TGTGCCAGCAGCTCGGGGACTAGCGGGAGTTTCGGCACAGATACGCAGTATTTT. This codes for CASSSGTSGSFGTDTQYF. The full variable domain, with the rest looked up from reference TRBV7-6 and TRBJ2-3, is GAGVSQSPRYKVTKRGQDVALRCDPISGHVSLYWYRQALGQGPEFLTYFNYEAQQDKSGLPNDRFSAERPEGSISTLTIQRTEQRDSAMYRCASSSGTSGSFGTDTQYFGPGTRLTVL.

The chain's CDR3 is CASSLGAGGAGELFF. The DNA of the CDR3 is TGTGCCAGCAGCTTAGGAGCGGGAGGGGCCGGGGAGCTGTTTTTT. J is TRBJ2-2 and V is TRBV7-6; TRBD2 matches at 10 bases. With 1 base clipped from V and 6 bases from J, the junction kept 2 bases outside the gene matches. CDR1 and CDR2 from the germline V gene are SGHVS and FNYEAQ. CDR3 size: 15 residues.

The chain has TRBV4-3 and TRBJ1-6; tentatively, D is TRBD1 (6 bases). V was clipped by 5 bases and J by 6 bases, with 11 bases between them. CDR3 length: 14 amino acids. Germline CDR1 is LGHNA and CDR2 is YSLEER. As DNA, the CDR3 is TGCGCCAGCAGCAGGGACATCCTTAATTCACCCCTCCACTTT. Translated, it gives CASSRDILNSPLHF.

This sequence joins TRBV3-1 (or the pseudogene TRBV3-2) and TRBJ2-3, with TRBD1 matching over 8 bases. V lost 6 bases, J lost 8 bases, and 16 bases stayed unmatched. Per germline, CDR1 LGHDT and CDR2 YNNKEL (reference sequence). CDR3 size: 16 residues. In DNA form, the CDR3 reads TGTGCCAGCAGAACGGGACAGGAGAAATTAGGGAGTACGCAGTATTTT. This sequence encodes CASRTGQEKLGSTQYF.

This chain uses TRBV4-3 with TRBJ1-1; D ambiguous. Deletions cut 1 base from V and 5 bases from J, with 17 bases between. The germline V gene has CDR1 LGHNA and CDR2 YSLEER. CDR3 length: 16 amino acids. Here the CDR3 reads CASSQVGFPSGTEAFF. The DNA of the CDR3 is TGCGCCAGCAGCCAAGTTGGATTCCCCTCGGGGACTGAAGCTTTCTTT.

The chain has TRBV3-1 (or the pseudogene TRBV3-2) and TRBJ2-5; 14 nucleotides line up with TRBD2. The CDR3 totals 16 residues. Per germline, CDR1 LGHDT and CDR2 YNNKEL (reference sequence). V was clipped by 3 bases and J by 5 bases; unmatched bases: 5. As DNA, the CDR3 is TGTGCCAGCAGCCACGGGACTAGCGGGAGTGGCGAGACCCAGTACTTC. This translates into CASSHGTSGSGETQYF.

The V and J genes are TRBV6-5 and TRBJ1-1; D not resolved. Trimming pared 4 bases from V and 1 base from J, leaving 7 bases between. The germline CDR1 and CDR2 sequences are MNHEY and SVGAGI. The CDR3 runs 13 residues. Here the CDR3 reads CASSFSGNTEAFF. For the CDR3, the DNA is TGTGCCAGCAGTTTTTCAGGGAACACTGAAGCTTTCTTT.

The chain employs TRBV7-9 and TRBJ2-7; 9 nucleotides agree with TRBD2. The germline gives CDR1 SEHNR, CDR2 FQNEAQ (reference sequence). The V segment lost 2 bases and the J segment 2 bases; nucleotides outside the gene matches: 4. This CDR3 region has 15 residues. CDR3 amino acids: CASSLYGGRAYEQYF. The DNA of the CDR3 is TGTGCCAGCAGCTTATATGGCGGGAGGGCCTACGAGCAGTACTTC.

The V call is TRBV19, the J call TRBJ1-6, with TRBD1 matching over 9 bases. Germline assignment: CDR1 LNHDA and CDR2 SQIVND (reference sequence). J lost 6 bases, V lost 9 bases, and 3 bases had no gene match. CDR3 length: 13 residues. The CDR3 bases are TGTGCCAGCCGACAGGGGGGTAATTCACCCCTCCACTTT. Translated, it gives CASRQGGNSPLHF.

The chain is built from TRBV20-1 and TRBJ1-2; D uncertain. Trimming pared 4 bases from V and 8 bases from J, leaving 11 bases between. This CDR3 has 11 amino acids. Germline V lookup: CDR1 DFQATT, CDR2 SNEGSKA (reference sequence). Here the CDR3 reads CSAMTSGGYTF. DNA for the CDR3: TGCAGTGCTATGACCTCGGGGGGCTACACCTTC.

The chain has TRBV28 and TRBJ1-4; the D gene is possibly TRBD1 (6 bases). CDR3 length: 15 residues. Trimming cost V 1 base and J 7 bases, with 13 bases left between them. Germline V gene sequence: CDR1 MDHEN, CDR2 SYDVKM. CDR3 in DNA: TGTGCCAGCAGTTTATTGGCAGGGGCGGGTGAAAAACTGTTTTTT. Encoded protein: CASSLLAGAGEKLFF. The full variable domain, in which reference TRBV28 and TRBJ1-4 provide the parts outside the CDR3, is DVKVTQSSRYLVKRTGEKVFLECVQDMDHENMFWYRQDPGLGLRLIYFSYDVKMKEKGDIPEGYSVSREKKERFSLILESASTNQTSMYLCASSLLAGAGEKLFFGSGTQLSVL.